This T cell receptor beta chain was observed in a study of early T cells in non-severe SARS-CoV-2 infection. At the level of the study: Sequencing input comprised bulk RNA from unsorted whole blood; chain pairing was not available.

The CDR3 length is 14 residues. Trimming cost V 7 bases and J 3 bases; bases outside gene matches: 6. Each CDR3 protein is one row after TCRdb ran MiXCR on the 5' RACE reads. The sample holds about 89,000 distinct CDR3 sequences; about 15% are singletons and the top ten take roughly 0.6%. The chain has TRBV12-3 or TRBV12-4 and TRBJ1-1, with 9 bases identical to TRBD1. The source material was whole blood. The clonotype originates from an adult who was a healthcare worker with PCR-confirmed SARS-CoV-2 infection or an uninfected control (not recorded which). The CDR3 DNA is TGTGCCAGCACCTTACAGGGGGCTTACACTGAAGCTTTCTTT. Translation: CASTLQGAYTEAFF.